Shown below are 7 T cell receptor beta chains from a single sample sequenced in a study of blood T cell repertoires in COVID-19. Libraries were prepared by immunoSEQ multiplex PCR; TCRdb keeps only in-frame clonotypes and omits some of them. In the table there are about 250,000 clones, 65% to 90% of which are singletons. The sequenced sample consisted of peripheral blood. The receptors derive from a man aged 50-59 years with active or convalescent COVID-19.

This clone appeared a few times. V and J are TRBV7-9 and TRBJ1-5; D not certain. Germline loops: CDR1 SEHNR, CDR2 FQNEAQ (reference sequence). V was shortened by 5 bases and J by 6 bases, with 14 bases between the two germline ends. The CDR3 length is 14 residues. The DNA for the CDR3 is TGTGCCAGCAGCGTGGGAGGTTGGGCTCAGCCCCAGCATTTT. Translating it yields CASSVGGWAQPQHF.

J is TRBJ1-2 and V is TRBV19, with 9 bases fitting TRBD1. Germline loops: CDR1 LNHDA, CDR2 SQIVND (reference sequence). This CDR3 has 15 residues. V lost 7 bases to trimming and J lost 4 bases; unmatched junction nucleotides: 10. The CDR3 reads CASKDRGEDGYGYTF. CDR3 nucleotides: TGTGCCAGTAAGGACAGGGGCGAGGATGGCTATGGCTACACCTTC. Together with reference TRBV19 and TRBJ1-2, the CDR3 gives the full variable domain: DGGITQSPKYLFRKEGQNVTLSCEQNLNHDAMYWYRQDPGQGLRLIYYSQIVNDFQKGDIAEGYSVSREKKESFPLTVTSAQKNPTAFYLCASKDRGEDGYGYTFGSGTRLTVV.

For this clone: Within the sample, other DNA sequences also encode this same CDR3. This chain links TRBV29-1 with TRBJ1-2; no reliable D call. The V gene's germline CDR1 is SQVTM and CDR2 ANQGSEA. Trimming removed 0 bases from V and 7 bases from J, with 6 bases in between. The CDR3 consists of 11 residues. This chain's CDR3 is CSVEDRGGYTF. The CDR3 DNA follows: TGCAGCGTTGAAGATCGGGGTGGCTACACCTTC.

As regards this clone: At one boundary the junction diverges from the germline segment, which might be a read error. Other DNA sequences from this sample encode an identical CDR3 as well. The V call is TRBV3-1 (or the pseudogene TRBV3-2), the J call TRBJ2-2, with a possible D match to TRBD1 (5 bases). The CDR3 is made up of 13 amino acids. Germline V lookup: CDR1 LGHDT, CDR2 YNNKEL (reference sequence). The CDR3 reads CASSQTETGELFF. DNA for the CDR3: TGTGCTAGCAGCCAGACAGAGACCGGGGAGCTGTTTTTT.

The chain employs TRBV7-2 and TRBJ2-7; TRBD1 is a possible D gene (6 bases). Germline V lookup: CDR1 SGHTA, CDR2 FQGNSA. The CDR3 is 13 residues long. Trimming cost V 1 base and J 7 bases, with 11 bases left between them. The CDR3 sequence is CASSLVGAREQYF. The CDR3 DNA reads as TGTGCCAGCAGCTTAGTGGGGGCCAGGGAGCAGTACTTC.

The rearrangement uses TRBV4-1 and TRBJ2-7; D unresolved. Per the germline V gene, CDR1 is MGHRA and CDR2 is YSYEKL. V shed 0 bases and J shed 2 bases, with 17 bases lying between them. The CDR3 runs to 17 residues. CDR3 coding DNA: TGCGCCAGCAGCCAAGATGATTATAGTAACCCTCCCTACGAGCAGTACTTC. It encodes CASSQDDYSNPPYEQYF.

A few counts support this clone. The chain links TRBV30 to TRBJ1-1; tentatively, D is TRBD1 (5 bases). Germline V gives CDR1 GTSNPN, CDR2 SVGIG (reference sequence). The CDR3 is 14 amino acids. Trimming shortened V by 5 bases and J by 3 bases, and 16 bases separated the two germline ends. The CDR3 DNA is TGTGCCTGGCACACTTTTCGCAGGGACACTGAAGCTTTCTTT. Amino acid sequence: CAWHTFRRDTEAFF.